This T cell receptor (beta chain) originates from a study of neoadjuvant anti-PD-1 for oral cavity cancer (dated by TCRdb to the early 2020s). Looking at the study overall: Three to four biweekly doses of nivolumab at 3 mg/kg were mostly administered to patients before curative-intent surgical resection. For patients who did not progress, a fourth nivolumab dose was given around day 43, followed by definitive surgical resection on days 50-56. Under RECIST 1.1, patients with complete response, partial response or stable disease were classed as responders, and patients with progression were classed as non-responders. The parent correlative cohort had eleven to twelve patients and a response rate of approximately 30%. Broad study findings and their caveats: The TCR analyses had only a few patients in each response group, and the authors called for validation in larger cohorts. Larger post-treatment sizes of preexisting intratumoral clones correlated with greater tumor shrinkage, suggesting expansion of preexisting clones contributed to response. Higher pretreatment blood Treg/Th17 ratios correlated with higher pretreatment blood TCRbeta clonality and lower post-treatment tumor TCRbeta clonality.

This clone was seen more than once but under ten times. There is no known antigen for this receptor. The record has no base qualities; no much larger clone is one base away. The label giving this sample's time point can be read as: after neoadjuvant nivolumab, at surgical resection. The patients had newly diagnosed stage II-IVA oral cavity squamous cell carcinoma and had not received any prior systemic or radiation treatment. Everyone in the cohort had locally advanced, HPV-negative oral cavity squamous cell carcinoma. Samples came from a longitudinal correlative study of a single-arm phase II trial of neoadjuvant nivolumab in oral cavity squamous cell carcinoma. Genomic DNA-based TCRbeta sequencing was performed on subject-matched pre- and post-treatment PBMCs and tumors from three responders and three non-responders. Genomic DNA was isolated from tumor tissue using the Maxwell RSC DNA from Tissue kit.

Survey sequencing of tumors used two replicates per sample, and the tumor libraries mostly started from 4.5 to 5.5 ug of input genomic DNA. TCRbeta libraries were prepared with the immunoSEQ hsTCRbeta kit according to the manufacturer's instructions. The completed libraries were mixed into a single pool at 3 nM, then sequenced with an Illumina NovaSeq 6000 S4 flow cell. The paper's processing steps were these. The immunoSEQ Analyzer was used for raw data preprocessing and quality control. The analysis was limited to productive rearrangements, and each clonotype was defined by a unique CDR3 amino acid sequence. Using the R package tcR, the researchers computed the Gini-Simpson index as their estimate of repertoire clonality. Student's t test was used to compare Gini indices, and Pearson correlation was used to assess associations with tumor size change. Drawn from immuneACCESS, this table holds only the in-frame rearrangements with V and J called that TCRdb kept. Clones are partly lost; checked studies trace under half to an unresolved V gene and leave the rest unexplained. V and J calls and clone size are those listed in that table; D and trimming were worked out from the DNA. For this sample there are some 22,000 clones; 25% to 30% appear just once. About a sixth of the sample lies in the top ten.

This clonotype was obtained from a person aged 35-79 years with oral cavity squamous cell carcinoma. This material consisted of tumor tissue, taken after nivolumab (anti-PD-1) treatment.

The DNA reads TGTGCCAGCAGTGCGAACTACGAGCAGTACTTC. This codes for CASSANYEQYF. This chain is built from TRBV2 and TRBJ2-7; the D gene cannot be named for sure. CDR1 and CDR2, per the germline V gene, are SNHLY and FYNNEI. Reading from cysteine to phenylalanine, the CDR3 counts 11 amino acids. Just the 33-base CDR3 DNA is kept, in frame starting at base 1. The V end loses 4 bases and the J end loses 3 bases, and a stretch of 4 bases separates them.